The 20 T cell receptor beta chains presented below share a single source sample, sequenced in a study of CDR3 diversity in severe acne. TCRdb re-derived calls from the PCR reads in MiXCR, one entry per CDR3 protein. The table includes about 90,000 distinct CDR3 sequences, roughly half detected once. The specimen was blood. Every receptor here comes from a male donor in good health, serving as a control.

As regards this clonotype: One end of the junction does not line up with germline, which may come from a read error. The genes are TRBV10-3 and TRBJ1-5; D is undetermined. The CDR3 runs to 13 residues. The V gene's germline CDR1 is ENHRY and CDR2 SYGVKD. This CDR3 is CATSESGSQPQHF. As DNA, the CDR3 is TGTGCCACCAGTGAGTCAGGATCCCAGCCCCAGCATTTT.

The table lists this clonotype with a count of one. With a much larger clone just one base away, this may be a read error. The chain has TRBV24-1 and TRBJ1-2; 10 positions match TRBD1. Germline-derived CDR1 and CDR2 are KGHDR and SFDVKD. The CDR3 loop spans 14 amino acids. The V segment lost 3 bases and the J segment 7 bases; nucleotides outside the gene matches: 4. The CDR3 nucleotides are TGTGCCACCAGTGATCCGACAGGGGGCACTGGCTACACCTTC. Amino acids: CATSDPTGGTGYTF.

To note about this clonotype: This may be a read error, as it is one base from a much larger clone. The gene calls are TRBV10-3 and TRBJ1-6; D call uncertain. The CDR3 is 16 residues long. Germline V lookup: CDR1 ENHRY, CDR2 SYGVKD. V lost 3 bases, J lost 9 bases, and 18 bases lay in between. The CDR3 DNA sequence: TGTGCCATCAGTGACCAAACGGCACGGCAAGGTTCACCCCTCCACTTT. It codes for CAISDQTARQGSPLHF.

This clonotype was seen ten or more times. The chain recombines TRBV7-2 with TRBJ2-7, with D uncertain. The CDR3 runs to 14 residues. Trimming pared 3 bases from V and 9 bases from J, leaving 18 bases between. Germline CDR1 SGHTA, CDR2 FQGNSA. The CDR3 DNA sequence: TGTGCCAGCAGCTTGACCCGGGCCATGCGGAGGCAGTACTTC. Residues: CASSLTRAMRRQYF. Together with reference TRBV7-2 and TRBJ2-7, the CDR3 gives the full variable domain: GAGVSQSPSNKVTEKGKDVELRCDPISGHTALYWYRQSLGQGLEFLIYFQGNSAPDKSGLPSDRFSAERTGGSVSTLTIQRTQQEDSAVYLCASSLTRAMRRQYFGPGTRLTVT.

The J gene is TRBJ1-1, the V gene TRBV19; 10 nucleotides align to TRBD1. After removal of 3 bases from V and 0 bases from J, the junction contained 7 bases not matched to a gene. The CDR3 has 17 residues. From germline, CDR1 is LNHDA and CDR2 SQIVND (reference sequence). In DNA form, the CDR3 reads TGTGCCAGTAGTATCCCCGGGACAGGGGCCGTGAACACTGAAGCTTTCTTT. Translation gives CASSIPGTGAVNTEAFF. Variable domain in full (rest from reference TRBV19 and TRBJ1-1): DGGITQSPKYLFRKEGQNVTLSCEQNLNHDAMYWYRQDPGQGLRLIYYSQIVNDFQKGDIAEGYSVSREKKESFPLTVTSAQKNPTAFYLCASSIPGTGAVNTEAFFGQGTRLTVV.

The gene calls are TRBV7-4 and TRBJ1-2, with TRBD1 identical over 8 bases. Germline V gives CDR1 SGHVT, CDR2 SQSDAQ. V was clipped by 5 bases and J by 14 bases; unmatched bases: 10. The CDR3 spans 12 residues. The CDR3 region is CASSIPPGQETF. In nucleotides, the CDR3 is TGTGCCAGCAGCATCCCCCCGGGACAGGAGACCTTC. The full variable domain, rest sourced from reference TRBV7-4 and TRBJ1-2, is GAGVSQSPRYKVAKRGRDVALRCDSISGHVTLYWYRQTLGQGSEVLTYSQSDAQRDKSGRPSGRFSAERPERSVSTLKIQRTEQGDSAVYLCASSIPPGQETFGSGTRLTVV.

V usage is TRBV2 and J usage is TRBJ1-5; D may be TRBD1 (5 bases). The V end lost 6 bases, the J end lost 1 base, and 13 bases lay between the germline ends. CDR3 length: 15 residues. Germline assignment: CDR1 SNHLY and CDR2 FYNNEI. CDR3: CASSPGKRSNQPQHF. The CDR3 nucleotides are TGTGCCAGCAGCCCAGGGAAACGAAGCAATCAGCCCCAGCATTTT. The full variable domain, rest sourced from reference TRBV2 and TRBJ1-5, is EPEVTQTPSHQVTQMGQEVILRCVPISNHLYFYWYRQILGQKVEFLVSFYNNEISEKSEIFDDQFSVERPDGSNFTLKIRSTKLEDSAMYFCASSPGKRSNQPQHFGDGTRLSIL.

This clonotype showed up many times. The chain is built from TRBV10-2 and TRBJ2-7; D is possibly TRBD1 (5 bases). V gave up 2 bases and J gave up 3 bases, with 5 bases separating them. The CDR3 is 12 residues long. Germline assignment: CDR1 WSHSY and CDR2 SAAADI. The CDR3 region is CASSEQGYEQYF. Written as DNA, the CDR3 is TGCGCCAGCAGTGAGCAGGGCTACGAGCAGTACTTC.

This chain joins TRBV2 and TRBJ2-7; no clear D. Germline lookup yields CDR1 SNHLY and CDR2 FYNNEI. V lost 6 bases, J lost 0 bases, and 12 bases lay in between. This CDR3 spans 14 amino acids. CDR3 amino acids: CASRASPNSYEQYF. Here the CDR3 DNA reads TGTGCCAGCAGGGCGTCCCCTAACTCCTACGAGCAGTACTTC.

The V call is TRBV30, the J call TRBJ2-5; possibly TRBD1 or TRBD2 for D (5 bases each). The V and J ends lost 3 bases and 10 bases respectively, with 12 bases between them. This CDR3 has 11 amino acids. Germline CDR1 GTSNPN, CDR2 SVGIG (reference sequence). This CDR3 is CAWSREGYQYF. CDR3 coding DNA: TGTGCCTGGAGCCGCGAGGGGTACCAGTACTTC.

The chain uses TRBV15 and TRBJ2-1, with 13 bases fitting TRBD2. The length of the CDR3 is 17 residues. The germline V gene encodes CDR1 LNHNV and CDR2 YYDKDF (reference sequence). Germline trimming cut 3 bases from V and 4 bases from J; bases unmatched to any gene: 6. The CDR3 reads CATSSTTGLAGYNEQFF. CDR3 in DNA: TGTGCCACCAGCAGCACTACGGGACTAGCGGGGTACAATGAGCAGTTCTTC. The complete variable domain, with remaining parts taken from reference TRBV15 and TRBJ2-1, reads DAMVIQNPRYQVTQFGKPVTLSCSQTLNHNVMYWYQQKSSQAPKLLFHYYDKDFNNEADTPDNFQSRRPNTSFCFLDIRSPGLGDTAMYLCATSSTTGLAGYNEQFFGPGTRLTVL.

V usage is TRBV27 and J usage is TRBJ2-2, with a weak D call TRBD1 (6 bases). The germline V gene has CDR1 MNHEY and CDR2 SMNVEV (reference sequence). V was pared by 6 bases and J by 7 bases, with 15 bases between. The CDR3 sequence is 14 residues long. For the CDR3, the DNA is TGTGCCAGCAGGAACAGGGTTTACGTCGGGGAGCTGTTTTTT. It is translated as CASRNRVYVGELFF.

This chain connects TRBV7-9 to TRBJ1-2; D unresolved. Germline V gene lookup returns CDR1 SEHNR and CDR2 FQNEAQ (reference sequence). There are 15 residues in the CDR3. Trimming shortened V by 6 bases and J by 6 bases, and 20 bases separated the two germline ends. For the CDR3, the DNA is TGTGCCAGCAGTCTCGTTAGGGCAGCGGCCGATGGCTACACCTTC. This sequence encodes CASSLVRAAADGYTF.

A single count supports this clonotype. A much larger clone differs from this one at a single base, so this may be a read error. The chain recombines TRBV5-4 with TRBJ1-1; TRBD1 matches 7 bases. The length of the CDR3 is 13 residues. Germline lookup yields CDR1 SGHNT and CDR2 YYREEE (reference sequence). The CDR3 coding sequence is TGTGCCAGCAGCTTCAGGGGGTTTGATGAAGTTTTCTTT. Translation: CASSFRGFDEVFF.

This clonotype appeared a single time. The chain uses TRBV20-1 and TRBJ2-7; D unresolved. In germline, CDR1 is DFQATT, CDR2 SNEGSKA (reference sequence). The CDR3 covers 13 residues. The ends were cut back, 6 bases at V and 2 bases at J, with 14 bases in the middle. CDR3 region: CSASLQWAYEQYF. DNA for the CDR3: TGCAGTGCGAGTCTACAGTGGGCCTACGAGCAGTACTTC.

The sample holds one count of this clonotype. This chain uses TRBV2 with TRBJ2-2; the D gene is possibly TRBD2 (5 bases). V lost 6 bases and J 3 bases, leaving 11 bases between the germline ends. From germline, CDR1 is SNHLY and CDR2 FYNNEI. The CDR3 covers 14 residues. CDR3 bases: TGTGCCAGCAGCCTTGTCGGGGACACCGGGGAGCTGTTTTTT. Encoded protein: CASSLVGDTGELFF.

The rearrangement links TRBV20-1 to TRBJ2-7, with 7 bases lining up with TRBD2. Germline-derived CDR1 and CDR2 are DFQATT and SNEGSKA (reference sequence). V was clipped by 6 bases and J by 1 base; unmatched bases: 3. The CDR3 runs to 12 residues. The CDR3 loop reads CSARGSSYEQYF. CDR3 nucleotide sequence: TGCAGTGCCCGCGGGAGTTCCTACGAGCAGTACTTC.

Comments on this clonotype: At one of its ends the junction is not consistent with the germline gene, which may arise from a read error. The V call is TRBV11-3, the J call TRBJ1-1; D not certain. CDR3 size: 13 residues. CDR1 SGHNT and CDR2 YENEEA come from the germline V gene. The CDR3 is CACSYGRAIEAFF. DNA of the CDR3: TGTGCCTGCAGCTACGGGAGGGCAATTGAAGCTTTCTTT.

The rearrangement joins TRBV20-1 to TRBJ2-5, with 10 nucleotides matching TRBD1. The CDR3 runs 13 residues. Trimming removed 6 bases from V and 7 bases from J; junction bases left unmatched: 8. CDR1 is DFQATT and CDR2 is SNEGSKA in the germline V gene (reference sequence). This chain's CDR3 is CSAGTGDSGTQYF. In nucleotides, the CDR3 is TGCAGTGCCGGGACAGGGGACTCAGGGACCCAGTACTTC.

This clonotype was recorded at least ten times. The chain recombines TRBV12-5 with TRBJ1-1, with D hard to call. Germline V CDR1 and CDR2: LGHNT, FRNRAP. This CDR3 region has 13 residues. Trimming stripped 4 bases from V and 4 bases from J, with 10 bases between. For the CDR3, the DNA is TGTGCTAGTGGTTCCTTAGGTGGCACTGAAGCTTTCTTT. Encoded protein: CASGSLGGTEAFF.